This is a list of T cell receptor beta chains from one sample in a study of human T cells and chemical hapten exposure. TCRdb reanalysed the RACE reads using MiXCR and keeps one entry per CDR3 protein. This table has about 85,000 distinct CDR3 sequences, 8.5% appearing once. The sample in question was whole blood, obtained in connection with sensitization to the hapten diphenylcyclopropenone (DPC). All receptors come from a man aged 35 to 55 with alopecia areata. Some clones in this sample may be carry-over from other donors' samples. CDR3s include the opening cysteine and the closing phenylalanine or tryptophan. A D gene is named only where the DNA matches it firmly. Size values are once, few and many counts, or a class for expanded clones, and some rows have none.

J gene	D gene	clone size	V gene	CDR3 DNA	CDR3 protein
TRBJ2-1	-	-	TRBV27	TGTGCCAGCAGTTTATCCCAGGGTCTTTACAATGAGCAGTTCTTC	CASSLSQGLYNEQFF
TRBJ2-3	TRBD2	few	TRBV7-2	TGTGCCAGCAGCTTACTTGGACTAGTAGGAAGTCTAGATACGCAGTATTTT	CASSLLGLVGSLDTQYF
TRBJ1-4	-	many	TRBV7-2	TGTGCCAGCAGCCTATTTGGGGAAACTAATGAAAAACTGTTTTTT	CASSLFGETNEKLFF
TRBJ1-1	-	many	TRBV13	TGTGCCAGCAGCTTAATTAACGGAGGTCGGGAAGCTTTCTTT	CASSLINGGREAFF
TRBJ2-2	-	-	TRBV14	TGTGCCAGCAGCCAAGTCTCGCCCGGGGAGCTGTTTTTT	CASSQVSPGELFF
TRBJ2-5	TRBD2	many	TRBV29-1	TGCAGCGTTGAATCTAGCGGGAGGAGAGAGACCCAGTACTTC	CSVESSGRRETQYF
TRBJ2-3	TRBD1	few	TRBV15	TGTGCCACCTCGACAGGGGGCGTAACAGATACGCAGTATTTT	CATSTGGVTDTQYF
TRBJ2-5	-	-	TRBV7-8	TGTGCCAGCAGCCCTCACTCGGGCACTCCGCGAGAGACCCAGTACTTC	CASSPHSGTPRETQYF
TRBJ2-3	-	few	TRBV4-2	TGTGCCAGCAGCCAAACCAACGGCTTTAGCGGAAGCACAGATACGCAGTATTTT	CASSQTNGFSGSTDTQYF
TRBJ2-3	TRBD1	few	TRBV4-1	TGCGCCAGCAGCCTCGGTTCAGGGGGAGTCATGGATACGCAGTATTTT	CASSLGSGGVMDTQYF
TRBJ1-4	-	few	TRBV18	TGTGCCAGCTCACTGGGGATGAGTGAAAAACTGTTTTTT	CASSLGMSEKLFF
TRBJ1-2	TRBD1	-	TRBV18	TGTGCCAGCTCACCGCTTAGACAGGGCAACTATGGCTACACCTTC	CASSPLRQGNYGYTF
TRBJ1-2	-	few	TRBV28	TGTGCCAGCAGAAAAACCCCGGGAAAGGAGGGCTACACCTTC	CASRKTPGKEGYTF
TRBJ2-1	-	few	TRBV5-1	TGCGCCAGCAGCTCCGACCTCCAGACAGGACATTCCGGCGGAGGCAATGAGCAGTTCTTC	CASSSDLQTGHSGGGNEQFF
TRBJ2-5	-	few	TRBV7-9	TGTGCCAGCGGAAGTGGGGGTCGGGAAGAGACCCAGTACTTC	CASGSGGREETQYF
TRBJ1-4	TRBD1	many	TRBV29-1	TGCAGCGTTGCGGGACAGCTTAATGAAAAACTGTTTTTT	CSVAGQLNEKLFF
TRBJ2-1	-	-	TRBV6-2/TRBV6-3	TGTGCCAGCAGTCCGACAGGAAACAATGAGCAGTTCTTC	CASSPTGNNEQFF
TRBJ2-3	-	many	TRBV29-1	TGCAGCGTTGACACTGTTAGCACAGATACGCAGTATTTT	CSVDTVSTDTQYF
TRBJ1-2	-	many	TRBV7-2	TGTGCCAGCAGCTTAGTTCTGGGAAGCGGCTACACCTTC	CASSLVLGSGYTF